This T cell receptor beta chain was sequenced during a study of blood T cell repertoires in COVID-19 (dated by TCRdb to between 2020 and 2021). As for the study more broadly: The collaborator samples originated in the United States, Italy and Spain and spanned the acute and convalescent phases of COVID-19. A freely available public database, intended as a resource for researchers studying the immune response to SARS-CoV-2, is where the repertoires were released. A de-identified subject ID, COVID-19 status, age in years and sex were almost always included in the sample metadata. Deeply sampled blood TCRbeta repertoires from subjects exposed to, actively infected with, or recovered from COVID-19 were included in the dataset. Where available, HLA class I and class II types were obtained from metadata supplied by the sample provider rather than from assay-based typing. Samples were obtained from the ongoing ImmuneRACE study (first 160 participants) and from approximately 1,200 subjects provided by 6 global collaborators. The material from the prospective study consisted of cDNA or gDNA derived from T cells, B-cell-depleted T cells, or PBMCs. Points the paper makes about the study in general: Clinical and demographic metadata were provided uncurated, with the amount varying by source and participant.

Comments on this clone: What antigen it recognizes has not been identified. A junction boundary mismatches the germline segment, possibly from a read error.

Each collaborating institution followed its own protocols to collect whole blood in K2EDTA tubes. For TCRbeta analysis, collaborators shipped samples in one of three forms: frozen whole blood, isolated PBMCs, or DNA extracted from either of those sample types. TCRbeta CDR3 regions were amplified from genomic DNA using the immunoSEQ Assay, a bias-controlled multiplex PCR. For the original study's pipeline: The number of nucleated cells in each sample was estimated from the amplification of reference gene primers within the assay. To quantify the absolute abundance of each unique TCRbeta CDR3 rearrangement, sequence reads were collapsed and filtered. For each sample, productive Simpson clonality was calculated as the square root of Simpson's diversity index over productive rearrangements. TCRdb took over this immuneACCESS table, retaining in-frame rearrangements with V and J assigned. Such tables are incomplete; in checked studies, under half of the missing clones stem from an unresolved V gene, and the remainder is unexplained. V, J and clone size derive from that table, while D and trimming were established from the DNA sequence. In this sample the table shows about 200,000 clones, less than 85% of which occur a single time. In total, the top ten clones hold about 7% of the sample.

CDR1 and CDR2 were assigned from the germline V gene as MNHNS and SASEGT. Spanning cysteine to phenylalanine, the CDR3 consists of 15 amino acids. Left in the record is the CDR3 DNA by itself, 45 bases read in frame from the first base. The specimen was peripheral blood. The V and J genes are TRBV6-1 and TRBJ2-1, and TRBD2 matches 8 of the central bases. The source is an older woman with acute or convalescent COVID-19. The nucleotide sequence reads as follows: TGTGCCAGCAGTGAAGCGGGACTAGGGATCCCCCACGGAGTCTTC. Translated, this gives CASSEAGLGIPHGVF.